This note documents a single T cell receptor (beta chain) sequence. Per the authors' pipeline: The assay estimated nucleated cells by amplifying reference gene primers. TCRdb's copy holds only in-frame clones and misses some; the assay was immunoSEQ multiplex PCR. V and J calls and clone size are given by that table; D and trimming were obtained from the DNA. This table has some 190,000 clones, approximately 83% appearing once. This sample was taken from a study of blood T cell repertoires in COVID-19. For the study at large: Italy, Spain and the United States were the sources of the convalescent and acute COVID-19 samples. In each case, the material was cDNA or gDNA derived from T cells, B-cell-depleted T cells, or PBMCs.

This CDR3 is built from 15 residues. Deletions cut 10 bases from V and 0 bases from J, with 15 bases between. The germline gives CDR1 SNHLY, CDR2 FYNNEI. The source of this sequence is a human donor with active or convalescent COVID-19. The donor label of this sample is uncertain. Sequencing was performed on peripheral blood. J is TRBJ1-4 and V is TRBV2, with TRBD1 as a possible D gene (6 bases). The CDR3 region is CANSDHRATNEKLFF. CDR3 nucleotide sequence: TGTGCCAACAGCGATCACAGGGCAACTAATGAAAAACTGTTTTTT.